This T cell receptor (beta chain) was sequenced for a study of monozygotic twins with inflammatory bowel disease. Study-level points and caveats: Perhaps reflecting limited power, concordant and discordant twins did not differ in repertoire similarity.

Of note for this clonotype: The antigen is not known.

Each donor gave over 2 ml of peripheral blood. The study subjected TCRalpha and TCRbeta cDNA to two nested PCRs of around 15 and 9 cycles. Each CDR3 protein gets one entry in TCRdb, which reprocessed the 5' RACE reads and gives no DNA. The data include around 200,000 distinct CDR3 sequences; the top ten clones carry 1.5% to 2%. The CDR3 consists of 14 residues. Specimen: blood. The rearrangement uses TRBV12-3 or TRBV12-4 and TRBJ2-4; TCRdb reports TRBD2, a call that lacks DNA to check it against. This clonotype was obtained from a human donor with ulcerative colitis or Crohn's disease, or a healthy co-twin of an affected twin (not recorded which). The CDR3 sequence is CASSLAGGLNIQYF.